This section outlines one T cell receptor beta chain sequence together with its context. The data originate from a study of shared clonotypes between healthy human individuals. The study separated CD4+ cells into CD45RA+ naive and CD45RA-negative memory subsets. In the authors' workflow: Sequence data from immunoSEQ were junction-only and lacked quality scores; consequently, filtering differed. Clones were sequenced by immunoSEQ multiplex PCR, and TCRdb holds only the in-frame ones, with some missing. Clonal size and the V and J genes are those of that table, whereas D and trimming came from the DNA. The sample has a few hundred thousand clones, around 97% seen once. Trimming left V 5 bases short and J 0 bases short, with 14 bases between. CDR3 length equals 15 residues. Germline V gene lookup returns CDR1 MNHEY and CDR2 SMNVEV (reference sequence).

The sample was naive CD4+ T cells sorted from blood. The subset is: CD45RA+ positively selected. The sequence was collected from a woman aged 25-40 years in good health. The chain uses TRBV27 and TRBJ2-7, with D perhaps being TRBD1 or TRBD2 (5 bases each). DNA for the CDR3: TGTGCCAGCAGTGACCGGGGCCTTAGCTCCTACGAGCAGTACTTC. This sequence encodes CASSDRGLSSYEQYF.